This TCR beta chain was obtained from a study of T cell responses to AZD1222 COVID-19 vaccine. Looking at the study overall: Doses given second, at about 4 or about 12 weeks, were pooled. Notes on the study in general: The number of AZD1222 recipients seropositive at baseline was only 5 to 7. The study reported that nearly half of spike-specific TCRs target unmutated variant regions. Spike-wide coverage was observed for vaccine-associated CD4 TCRs, with dominant responses at 160-218 and 743-854.

Assay used: immunoSEQ multiplex PCR; TCRdb lists only in-frame clones, some missing. The sample has 100,000 or so clones, about nine tenths seen once; the top ten hold 1% to 1.5%. The junction had 10 bases not matched to a gene; V was cut back by 6 bases and J by 4 bases. Germline CDR1 ENHRY, CDR2 SYGVKD. This CDR3 region has 15 residues. Of note for this clone: No antigen is known for it.

The sequenced sample was peripheral blood, obtained on day 0 of AZD1222 vaccination. The rearrangement joins TRBV10-3 to TRBJ2-7; TRBD1 aligns across 9 bases. This TCR was recovered from an adult in good health. Here the CDR3 reads CAISATGTGPYEQYF. CDR3 DNA sequence: TGTGCCATCAGCGCGACCGGGACAGGGCCGTACGAGCAGTACTTC.